The entry below describes one T cell receptor beta chain. The antigen is undetermined. The source of the sample is a study of cytotoxic CD8 clonotypes in ibrutinib-treated CLL. Regarding the study as a whole: Lymph node repertoires were not studied, and sampling times were unmatched.

CDR3 size: 17 residues. J lost 0 bases, V lost 3 bases, and 6 bases had no gene match. Germline V gene data show CDR1 as SGHRS and CDR2 as YFSETQ. Repertoires were generated with immunoSEQ multiplex PCR, while TCRdb's copy carries only in-frame clones and drops some. Of some 200,000 clones in the sample, about 72% are singletons; the top ten hold about an eighth. Specimen: PBMCs, collected after 24 months of ibrutinib treatment. The TCR originated in a human donor with chronic lymphocytic leukemia. The chain employs TRBV5-1 and TRBJ2-3, with 11 bases aligning to TRBD2. CDR3 residues: CASSYRRLAGSTDTQYF. In nucleotides, the CDR3 is TGCGCCAGCAGCTACCGGAGACTAGCGGGGAGCACAGATACGCAGTATTTT. Complete variable domain (other parts from reference TRBV5-1 and TRBJ2-3): KAGVTQTPRYLIKTRGQQVTLSCSPISGHRSVSWYQQTPGQGLQFLFEYFSETQRNKGNFPGRFSGRQFSNSRSEMNVSTLELGDSALYLCASSYRRLAGSTDTQYFGPGTRLTVL.